This T cell receptor beta chain was recorded in a study of OX40 agonist ivuxolimab in advanced cancers. The assay was immunoSEQ multiplex PCR, and TCRdb's table has in-frame clones only and misses some. The table includes over 45,000 clones, 82% detected once. The CDR3 is 16 amino acids. Trimming stripped 4 bases from V and 0 bases from J, with 10 bases between. CDR1 MNHEY and CDR2 SMNVEV come from the germline V gene (reference sequence). This clone was seen a handful of times. The material was CD4+ or CD8+ T cells sorted from blood, obtained in a trial of the OX40 agonist ivuxolimab. The chain has TRBV27 and TRBJ2-6; D gene unclear. The receptor comes from an adult with an advanced solid tumor such as melanoma, head and neck, liver or kidney cancer. The CDR3 DNA sequence: TGTGCCAGCAGTTCGCTCGTAGGCTCTGGGGCCAACGTCCTGACTTTC. Its translation: CASSSLVGSGANVLTF.